The rows below give T cell receptor beta chains drawn from one sample of a study of response to subunit inactivated influenza vaccine. Via MiXCR, TCRdb re-called the RT-PCR reads, giving one row per CDR3 protein. This sample has 610,000 or so distinct CDR3 sequences, with approximately 15% found just once. Sequences were derived from PBMCs from blood, sampled about 12 days after vaccination. These TCRs come from a man over 45 who received an inactivated influenza vaccine. The CDR3 runs from the conserved cysteine through the conserved F or W. Fields, in order: J gene, V gene, D gene, clone size, CDR3 DNA, CDR3 protein. The D gene is left open where the match is weak. Clone size appears in some rows only: once, few, many, or a class for an expanded clone.

>TRBJ1-4|TRBV6-1|NA|NA
TGTGCCAGCACTCCGGGTCTGGGGGAAAAACTGTTTTTT
CASTPGLGEKLFF
>TRBJ2-5|TRBV3-1|TRBD1|many
TGTGCCAGCAGCCTAGGGACAGGATTAGAGACCCAGTACTTC
CASSLGTGLETQYF
>TRBJ2-2|TRBV5-1|NA|NA
TGCGCCAGCAGCTTACAGCGGGTCACCGGGGAGCTGTTTTTT
CASSLQRVTGELFF
>TRBJ2-5|TRBV20-1|TRBD2|NA
TGCAGTGCTGCCCCGGGACTAGCGATCCAAGAGACCCAGTACTTC
CSAAPGLAIQETQYF
>TRBJ1-3|TRBV20-1|NA|few
TGCAGTGCGTCCGTCTCGGAATTTGCTGGAAACACCATATATTTT
CSASVSEFAGNTIYF
>TRBJ2-7|TRBV11-2|TRBD1|NA
TGTGCCAGCAGCTTAGATTCCAGGGGGTACGAGCGGCAGTACTTC
CASSLDSRGYERQYF
>TRBJ2-3|TRBV24-1|NA|few
TGTGCCACCAGTGGGCTGGGACACTTCACAGATACGCAGTATTTT
CATSGLGHFTDTQYF
>TRBJ1-1|TRBV20-1|NA|many
TGCAGTGCTAGAGCGGGGGGATTGAACACTGAAGCTTTCTTT
CSARAGGLNTEAFF
>TRBJ2-2|TRBV24-1|NA|many
TGTGCCACCGGTGGACTAACGAGCACCGGGGAGCTGTTTTTT
CATGGLTSTGELFF
>TRBJ2-7|TRBV7-2|TRBD2|few
TGTGCCAGCAGATCAGCGGGAGGGCCGCCCTACGAGCAGTACTTC
CASRSAGGPPYEQYF
>TRBJ2-5|TRBV28|TRBD2|NA
TGTGCCAGCAGTCCACTAGCGGGAGACGAGACCCAGTACTTC
CASSPLAGDETQYF
>TRBJ1-2|TRBV4-2|NA|few
TGTGCCAGCAGCCTAACAGGGCCAATCTATGGCTACACCTTC
CASSLTGPIYGYTF
>TRBJ2-5|TRBV28|NA|NA
TGTGCCAGCAGTACAACAGCCCCAGAGACCCAGTACTTC
CASSTTAPETQYF
>TRBJ1-1|TRBV21-1|NA|many
TGTGCCAGCAGCAAAGCCAAAGTAAGCGACACTGAAGCTTTCTTT
CASSKAKVSDTEAFF
>TRBJ2-3|TRBV7-2|NA|few
TGTGCCAGCAGCTCGGGGTGGGGCTGGGCAGATACGCAGTATTTT
CASSSGWGWADTQYF
>TRBJ2-2|TRBV9|NA|many
TGTGCCAGCAGCGCCTCCACCGGGGAGCTGTTTTTT
CASSASTGELFF
>TRBJ2-2|TRBV7-2|NA|many
TGTGCCAGCAGCTTATTGGAGTTGAACTTTCCCGGGGAGCTGTTTTTT
CASSLLELNFPGELFF
>TRBJ1-1|TRBV6-1|NA|NA
TGTGCCAGCAGGATGACAGTGATGAACACTGAAGCTTTCTTT
CASRMTVMNTEAFF
>TRBJ2-1|TRBV15|TRBD2|few
TGTGCCACCAGCAGAACACCCCGGGGGCTAGCGGGGCGGAGCGATGAGCAGTTCTTC
CATSRTPRGLAGRSDEQFF
>TRBJ2-3|TRBV3-1|NA|NA
TGTGCCAGCAGCCAAGATCGGCGGGGAAGCACAGATACGCAGTATTTT
CASSQDRRGSTDTQYF
>TRBJ1-4|TRBV4-2|NA|few
TGTGCCAGCAGGGAAGCCGGGACGGTGCGGATCGGAACTAATGAAAAACTGTTTTTT
CASREAGTVRIGTNEKLFF
>TRBJ2-7|TRBV11-2|NA|NA
TGTGCCAGCAGCTTAGGCGCAGCAGCAGACGTGGCCTACGAGCAGTACTTC
CASSLGAAADVAYEQYF
>TRBJ2-3|TRBV4-2|NA|few
TGTGCCAGCAGCCATTTAGGACAGGGAGGGCCAGATACGCAGTATTTT
CASSHLGQGGPDTQYF
>TRBJ2-3|TRBV10-3|NA|NA
TGTGCCATCAGAAAAACGGGGGACAGCACAGATACGCAGTATTTT
CAIRKTGDSTDTQYF
>TRBJ1-2|TRBV24-1|NA|NA
TGTGCCACCAGTGATTTAGAACAGAACTATGGCTACACCTTC
CATSDLEQNYGYTF
>TRBJ1-4|TRBV20-1|NA|NA
TGCAGTGCTACCTTGCCGGCGGAGGGGGAAAAACTGTTTTTT
CSATLPAEGEKLFF
>TRBJ2-7|TRBV7-9|NA|many
TGTGCCAGCAGCCCCCGGGTACCAACCTACGAGCAGTACTTC
CASSPRVPTYEQYF
>TRBJ2-1|TRBV20-1|TRBD2|NA
TGCAGTGCTAGAGATTTTGCGGGAGCGGGTGAGCAGTTCTTC
CSARDFAGAGEQFF
>TRBJ2-5|TRBV10-3|TRBD1|NA
TGTGCCATCAGTGAGTCGACTCTGGGACAGCAAGAGACCCAGTACTTC
CAISESTLGQQETQYF
>TRBJ2-1|TRBV6-5|NA|few
TGTGCCAGCAGTTACTCGAGTGGGGCAGGTATCTACAATGAGCAGTTCTTC
CASSYSSGAGIYNEQFF
>TRBJ2-2|TRBV3-1|NA|NA
TGTGCCAGCACCCATCAGGGGATGACCGGGGAGCTGTTTTTT
CASTHQGMTGELFF
>TRBJ2-7|TRBV6-1|NA|few
TGTGCCAGCAGTCCCTACGCGGCCCCCCTATACGAGCAGTACTTC
CASSPYAAPLYEQYF
>TRBJ1-4|TRBV15|TRBD1|NA
TGTGCCACCAGCAGAATAACAGGGGCAACTAATGAAAAACTGTTTTTT
CATSRITGATNEKLFF
>TRBJ2-2|TRBV7-6|NA|NA
TGTGCCAGCAGCTTATACAGGGACCCCGGGGAGCTGTTTTTT
CASSLYRDPGELFF
>TRBJ1-5|TRBV12-3/TRBV12-4|NA|few
TGTGCCAGCAGTTTTCGGGCAGCAAATCAGCCCCAGCATTTT
CASSFRAANQPQHF
>TRBJ1-4|TRBV29-1|NA|NA
TGCAGCGTGAATATCAGAAATGAAAAACTGTTTTTT
CSVNIRNEKLFF
>TRBJ2-1|TRBV6-2/TRBV6-3|TRBD1|few
TGTGCCAGCAGTTGGGGACAGACTCGGCATGAGCAGTTCTTC
CASSWGQTRHEQFF
>TRBJ1-6|TRBV6-1|TRBD1|many
TGTGCCAGCAGACGGACAGGGGAGAATTCACCCCTCCACTTT
CASRRTGENSPLHF
>TRBJ1-5|TRBV20-1|NA|NA
TGCAGTGCTAGAGATAGGTCCAGCCCCCAGCATTTT
CSARDRSSPQHF